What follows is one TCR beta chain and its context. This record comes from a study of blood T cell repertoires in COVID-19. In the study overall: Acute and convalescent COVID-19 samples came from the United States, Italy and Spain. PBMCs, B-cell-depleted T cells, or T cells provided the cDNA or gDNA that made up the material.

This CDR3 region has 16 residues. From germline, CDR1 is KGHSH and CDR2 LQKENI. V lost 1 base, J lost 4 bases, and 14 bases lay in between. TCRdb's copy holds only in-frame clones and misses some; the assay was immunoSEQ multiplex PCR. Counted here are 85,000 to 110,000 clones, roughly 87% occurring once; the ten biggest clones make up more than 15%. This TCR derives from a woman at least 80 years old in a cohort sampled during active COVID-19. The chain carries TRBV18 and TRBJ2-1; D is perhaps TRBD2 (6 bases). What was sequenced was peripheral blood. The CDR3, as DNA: TGTGCCAGCTCACCACAGGACCCAAGCGGGTACAATGAGCAGTTCTTC. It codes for CASSPQDPSGYNEQFF.